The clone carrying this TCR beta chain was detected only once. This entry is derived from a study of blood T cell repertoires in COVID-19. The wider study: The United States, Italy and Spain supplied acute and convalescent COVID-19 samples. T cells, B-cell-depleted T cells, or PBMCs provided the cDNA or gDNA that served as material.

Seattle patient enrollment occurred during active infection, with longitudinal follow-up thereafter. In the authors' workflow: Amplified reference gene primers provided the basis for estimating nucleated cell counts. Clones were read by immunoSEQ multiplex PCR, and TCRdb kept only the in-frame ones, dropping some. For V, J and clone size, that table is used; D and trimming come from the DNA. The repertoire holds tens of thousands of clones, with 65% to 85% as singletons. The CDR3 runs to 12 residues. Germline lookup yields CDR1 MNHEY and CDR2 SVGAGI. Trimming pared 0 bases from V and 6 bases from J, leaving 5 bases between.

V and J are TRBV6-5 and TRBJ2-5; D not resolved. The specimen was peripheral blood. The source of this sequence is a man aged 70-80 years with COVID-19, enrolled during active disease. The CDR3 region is CASSYSLQTQYF. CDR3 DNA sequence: TGTGCCAGCAGTTACTCCCTACAGACCCAGTACTTC.